These 30 T cell receptor beta chains were sequenced from one sample in a study of a mutant IDH1 vaccine in newly diagnosed glioma. Described time point: week 11, during vaccination. Vaccination used 300 ug of mutant IDH1 20-mer peptide per dose, with topical imiquimod. Here immunoSEQ multiplex PCR was the method, and the copy in TCRdb shows in-frame clones only, minus some. The data show roughly 110,000 clones, with 90% seen just once and 0.55% to 0.7% held by the top ten. The antigens of these receptors remain unknown. The material sequenced was PBMCs, taken from a glioma patient whose treatment included an IDH1 peptide vaccine. The receptors were gathered from a woman between 45 and 60 years old with glioma.

The CDR3 sequence: CASSLGHSNTGELFF. CDR3 bases: TGTGCCAGCAGCTTAGGGCACTCGAACACCGGGGAGCTGTTTTTT. The chain employs TRBV13 and TRBJ2-2; D ambiguous. V shed 0 bases and J shed 0 bases, with 5 bases lying between them. Germline V gene data show CDR1 as PRHDT and CDR2 as FYEKMQ (reference sequence). The CDR3 covers 15 residues.

The V gene is TRBV5-1, the J gene TRBJ2-2; D is uncertain. Germline lookup yields CDR1 SGHRS and CDR2 YFSETQ. V was clipped by 1 base and J by 0 bases, with 10 bases between them. The CDR3 runs 16 residues. The CDR3 nucleotides read TGCGCCAGCAGCTTGTTCGGCCAGGCGAACACCGGGGAGCTGTTTTTT. It yields the protein CASSLFGQANTGELFF.

This rearrangement joins TRBV14 to TRBJ1-2; 10 bases line up with TRBD1. Germline V lookup: CDR1 SGHDN, CDR2 FVKESK. The CDR3 length is 13 residues. V lost 4 bases and J lost 7; bases outside the gene matches: 3. CDR3 nucleotide sequence: TGTGCCAGCAGCCTGGGACAGGGGATTGGCTACACCTTC. Its translation is CASSLGQGIGYTF.

The chain carries TRBV28 and TRBJ1-4, with D possibly TRBD1 on 5 matching bases. The length of the CDR3 is 16 residues. Trimming stripped 5 bases from V and 8 bases from J, with 21 bases between. Looked up from germline, CDR1 is MDHEN and CDR2 is SYDVKM. The CDR3 DNA is TGTGCCAGCAGTACCCTATCAAGGGGAGGGTACGAAAAACTGTTTTTT. Translated, it gives CASSTLSRGGYEKLFF.

This clone was observed once. This chain links TRBV10-3 with TRBJ2-5; D is ambiguous. Germline V gene sequence: CDR1 ENHRY, CDR2 SYGVKD. V was clipped by 3 bases and J by 3 bases, with 5 bases between them. This CDR3 region has 12 residues. The CDR3 spells CAISEVEETQYF. CDR3 DNA sequence: TGTGCCATCAGTGAAGTCGAAGAGACCCAGTACTTC.

The V and J genes are TRBV5-6 and TRBJ2-2, with 10 positions matching TRBD1. The CDR3 extends over 15 amino acids. J lost 6 bases, V lost 1 base, and 3 bases had no gene match. The germline V gene encodes CDR1 SGHDT and CDR2 YYEEEE. The CDR3 reads CASSLWDRGAGELFF. As DNA, the CDR3 is TGTGCCAGCAGCTTGTGGGACAGGGGAGCCGGGGAGCTGTTTTTT.

This rearrangement joins TRBV19 to TRBJ2-5, with 14 positions matching TRBD2. Germline V gene sequence: CDR1 LNHDA, CDR2 SQIVND (reference sequence). The CDR3 has 15 residues. The junction had 4 bases not matched to a gene; V was cut back by 5 bases and J by 5 bases. CDR3 nucleotide sequence: TGTGCCAGTAGTGGGACTAGCGGGAGAGGGGAGACCCAGTACTTC. Encoded protein: CASSGTSGRGETQYF.

V is TRBV15 and J is TRBJ1-3; D gene uncertain. V was shortened by 1 base and J by 2 bases, with 9 bases between the two germline ends. The germline gives CDR1 LNHNV, CDR2 YYDKDF (reference sequence). The CDR3 is 15 residues long. The CDR3 DNA sequence: TGTGCCACCAGCAGAGTTGGTGCTACTGGAAACACCATATATTTT. Translation: CATSRVGATGNTIYF.

The chain combines TRBV29-1 with TRBJ1-3; no definite D call. This CDR3 has 13 amino acids. Germline CDR1 SQVTM, CDR2 ANQGSEA. V shed 4 bases and J shed 0 bases, with 7 bases lying between them. CDR3 loop: CSVAVDSGNTIYF. The DNA for the CDR3 is TGCAGCGTTGCGGTAGACTCTGGAAACACCATATATTTT.

The rearrangement uses TRBV10-3 and TRBJ2-1; 11 nucleotides agree with TRBD2. Germline CDR1 reads ENHRY; CDR2 reads SYGVKD. The J segment lost 8 bases and the V segment lost 3 bases, leaving 3 bases of the junction unmatched. The CDR3 is 14 residues long. This chain's CDR3 is CAISETSGSDEQFF. The DNA for the CDR3 is TGTGCCATCAGTGAAACTAGCGGGAGTGATGAGCAGTTCTTC.

The V gene is TRBV7-9, the J gene TRBJ2-7; no clear D. Germline-derived CDR1 and CDR2 are SEHNR and FQNEAQ (reference sequence). The CDR3 is made up of 13 amino acids. V gave up 3 bases and J gave up 7 bases, with 13 bases separating them. Here the CDR3 reads CASSLTPGLEQYF. CDR3 bases: TGTGCCAGCAGCTTGACTCCCGGTCTGGAGCAGTACTTC.

The J gene is TRBJ1-2, the V gene TRBV28; 8 bases agree with TRBD1. The V and J ends lost 7 bases and 5 bases, in that order; junction bases with no gene match: 9. Germline V lookup: CDR1 MDHEN, CDR2 SYDVKM. The CDR3 loop spans 14 amino acids. CDR3 residues: CASTIPGQAYGYTF. Written as DNA, the CDR3 is TGTGCCAGCACAATCCCGGGACAGGCTTATGGCTACACCTTC.

This chain connects TRBV6-5 to TRBJ1-1; 8 bases agree with TRBD1. Trimming at V came to 2 bases and at J to 4 bases, leaving 3 bases not matched to a gene. The CDR3 sequence is 14 residues long. Germline CDR1 and CDR2: MNHEY and SVGAGI. In DNA, the CDR3 is TGTGCCAGCAGTTACCACAGGGGGGGCACTGAAGCTTTCTTT. This gives the protein CASSYHRGGTEAFF.

The chain combines TRBV18 with TRBJ2-7, with D hard to call. The germline V gene encodes CDR1 KGHSH and CDR2 LQKENI. Between the trimmed V and J ends, which lost 2 bases and 0 bases, there was a span of 11 bases. The CDR3 runs to 15 residues. CDR3 nucleotide sequence: TGTGCCAGCTCACCAGCGGCGGCGAGCTCCTACGAGCAGTACTTC. Its translation is CASSPAAASSYEQYF.

The chain uses TRBV6-6 and TRBJ1-3; tentatively, D is TRBD1 (5 bases). CDR3 length: 15 residues. The V and J ends lost 1 base and 2 bases respectively, with 9 bases between them. Germline V gene sequence: CDR1 MNHNY, CDR2 SVGAGI (reference sequence). The CDR3 spells CASSYWGDAGNTIYF. CDR3 bases: TGTGCCAGCAGTTACTGGGGGGACGCTGGAAACACCATATATTTT.

The chain is built from TRBV7-8 and TRBJ1-3; D not certain. Trimming took 5 bases from V and 8 from J, leaving 19 bases between them. The CDR3 is made up of 15 amino acids. Germline CDR1 reads SGHVS; CDR2 reads FQNEAQ. The CDR3 coding sequence is TGTGCCAGCAGCCCCTATAGGGTCGGCGCGGACACCATATATTTT. Residues: CASSPYRVGADTIYF. The whole variable domain, remainder taken from reference TRBV7-8 and TRBJ1-3, is GAGVSQSPRYKVAKRGQDVALRCDPISGHVSLFWYQQALGQGPEFLTYFQNEAQLDKSGLPSDRFFAERPEGSVSTLKIQRTQQEDSAVYLCASSPYRVGADTIYFGEGSWLTVV.

This clone showed up just once. The chain employs TRBV11-1 and TRBJ2-5, with D uncertain. V was clipped by 4 bases and J by 2 bases, with 2 bases between them. Germline V gives CDR1 SGHAT, CDR2 FQDESV (reference sequence). This CDR3 region has 11 residues. This CDR3 is CASSSQETQYF. CDR3 bases: TGTGCCAGCAGCTCTCAAGAGACCCAGTACTTC.

The CDR3 loop is CASSPRQFNEQFF. Here the CDR3 DNA reads TGCGCCAGCAGCCCTAGGCAGTTCAATGAGCAGTTCTTC. The chain links TRBV5-1 to TRBJ2-1; D is ambiguous. Trimming removed 4 bases at V and 6 bases at J, with 11 bases between. This CDR3 is built from 13 residues. Germline-derived CDR1 and CDR2 are SGHRS and YFSETQ.

V and J are TRBV9 and TRBJ2-6; no reliable D call. The CDR3 consists of 15 residues. The germline CDR1 and CDR2 sequences are SGDLS and YYNGEE. Trimming left V 0 bases short and J 1 base short, with 5 bases between. CDR3 nucleotides: TGTGCCAGCAGCGTAGCTGGGTCTGGGGCCAACGTCCTGACTTTC. It translates to CASSVAGSGANVLTF.

The V gene is TRBV6-5, the J gene TRBJ1-2, with D uncertain. V lost 0 bases and J lost 8, with 10 bases in between. This CDR3 contains 13 residues. Per germline, CDR1 MNHEY and CDR2 SVGAGI. The CDR3 coding sequence is TGTGCCAGCAGTTACTCGGCCATTAGGGGCTACACCTTC. Amino acids: CASSYSAIRGYTF.

For the CDR3, the DNA is TGTGCCAGCAGCTTACGGGGGTCCTACAATGAGCAGTTCTTC. The encoded protein is CASSLRGSYNEQFF. V and J are TRBV7-6 and TRBJ2-1; D possibly corresponds to TRBD2 (6 bases). Trimming pared 2 bases from V and 1 base from J, leaving 6 bases between. The CDR3 runs to 14 residues. The germline gives CDR1 SGHVS, CDR2 FNYEAQ. The whole variable domain, filled in from reference TRBV7-6 and TRBJ2-1, reads GAGVSQSPRYKVTKRGQDVALRCDPISGHVSLYWYRQALGQGPEFLTYFNYEAQQDKSGLPNDRFSAERPEGSISTLTIQRTEQRDSAMYRCASSLRGSYNEQFFGPGTRLTVL.

The chain is built from TRBV19 and TRBJ1-1; D is unresolved. This CDR3 region has 14 residues. V dropped 1 base and J dropped 4 bases, with 10 bases sitting between them. Germline lookup yields CDR1 LNHDA and CDR2 SQIVND (reference sequence). The CDR3 region has the DNA TGTGCCAGTAGTATAGTCACCAGAGGCACTGAAGCTTTCTTT. Translation: CASSIVTRGTEAFF. Complete variable domain (other parts from reference TRBV19 and TRBJ1-1): DGGITQSPKYLFRKEGQNVTLSCEQNLNHDAMYWYRQDPGQGLRLIYYSQIVNDFQKGDIAEGYSVSREKKESFPLTVTSAQKNPTAFYLCASSIVTRGTEAFFGQGTRLTVV.

This chain joins TRBV5-1 and TRBJ2-7, with 10 bases fitting TRBD2. V dropped 5 bases and J dropped 0; count of bases not matched to a gene: 2. The CDR3 length is 14 residues. Germline V gene data show CDR1 as SGHRS and CDR2 as YFSETQ. This CDR3 is CASRWTSGSYEQYF. The CDR3 nucleotides read TGCGCCAGCAGGTGGACTAGCGGCTCCTACGAGCAGTACTTC. The whole variable domain, remainder taken from reference TRBV5-1 and TRBJ2-7, is KAGVTQTPRYLIKTRGQQVTLSCSPISGHRSVSWYQQTPGQGLQFLFEYFSETQRNKGNFPGRFSGRQFSNSRSEMNVSTLELGDSALYLCASRWTSGSYEQYFGPGTRLTVT.

This clone was detected a few times. In DNA, the CDR3 is TGTGCCAGCAGTGAATCTCCCGGATCCTACGAGCAGTACTTC. Its protein product is CASSESPGSYEQYF. The chain is built from TRBV6-5 and TRBJ2-7; D unclear. V gave up 5 bases and J gave up 1 base, with 12 bases separating them. The CDR3 sequence is 14 residues long. Per germline, CDR1 MNHEY and CDR2 SVGAGI.

In this sample, this clone turned up once. The chain combines TRBV28 with TRBJ1-2, with D perhaps TRBD1 (5 bases). V was clipped by 6 bases and J by 4 bases, with 15 bases between them. The CDR3 is 14 residues long. Germline V gives CDR1 MDHEN, CDR2 SYDVKM. CDR3 DNA: TGTGCCAGCAGCCCCGGGACGGTTGGCTATGGCTACACCTTC. Protein product: CASSPGTVGYGYTF.

The V and J genes are TRBV19 and TRBJ1-1, with D perhaps matching TRBD1 (6 bases). Germline lookup yields CDR1 LNHDA and CDR2 SQIVND (reference sequence). The CDR3 is made up of 14 amino acids. The V end was cut by 4 bases, the J end by 7 bases, with 16 bases between. The CDR3 sequence: CASSTNRVQNEAFF. Here the CDR3 DNA reads TGTGCCAGTAGTACAAACAGGGTTCAGAATGAAGCTTTCTTT.

The chain employs TRBV9 and TRBJ1-3, with a possible D match to TRBD1 (5 bases). V dropped 0 bases and J dropped 4 bases, with 17 bases sitting between them. The CDR3 loop spans 17 amino acids. Germline V gene lookup returns CDR1 SGDLS and CDR2 YYNGEE. CDR3 residues: CASSVAPSAGIGNTIYF. The CDR3 nucleotides read TGTGCCAGCAGCGTAGCCCCTTCGGCAGGGATCGGAAACACCATATATTTT. Variable domain in full (rest from reference TRBV9 and TRBJ1-3): DSGVTQTPKHLITATGQRVTLRCSPRSGDLSVYWYQQSLDQGLQFLIQYYNGEERAKGNILERFSAQQFPDLHSELNLSSLELGDSALYFCASSVAPSAGIGNTIYFGEGSWLTVV.

This rearrangement joins TRBV27 to TRBJ2-3, with 7 nucleotides matching TRBD2. The CDR3 spans 14 residues. V dropped 5 bases and J dropped 3; count of bases not matched to a gene: 5. CDR1 and CDR2 (germline): MNHEY, SMNVEV (reference sequence). The CDR3 DNA sequence: TGTGCCAGCAGTCGAGGGACTAAAACAGATACGCAGTATTTT. Protein: CASSRGTKTDTQYF.

The rearrangement joins TRBV18 to TRBJ2-1, with TRBD2 as a possible D gene (5 bases). V was trimmed by 3 bases and J by 4 bases, leaving 13 bases between them. Germline assignment: CDR1 KGHSH and CDR2 LQKENI. This CDR3 is built from 15 residues. CDR3 in DNA: TGTGCCAGCTCACCTCCGGACTGGAAATACAATGAGCAGTTCTTC. Translating it yields CASSPPDWKYNEQFF.

The chain joins TRBV18 to TRBJ2-7, with 11 bases identical to TRBD2. V trimming: 3 bases; J trimming: 3 bases; junction bases outside the gene matches: 1. CDR1 is KGHSH, CDR2 LQKENI, per germline. There are 14 residues in the CDR3. Written as DNA, the CDR3 is TGTGCCAGCTCACCCGGGACTAGCGGCTACGAGCAGTACTTC. Protein product: CASSPGTSGYEQYF.